This is a list of T cell receptor beta chains from one sample in a study of T cell responses to AZD1222 COVID-19 vaccine. The data were produced by immunoSEQ multiplex PCR, yet TCRdb's version contains in-frame clones alone and is incomplete. The repertoire holds about 42,000 clones, approximately 88% seen once, with around 25% in the top ten. Sequences were derived from peripheral blood, sampled 28 days after the second AZD1222 dose. These receptors all stem from an adult who received the AZD1222 COVID-19 vaccine. Both conserved end residues are part of each CDR3. The order of the fields is clone size, D gene, CDR3 length, V gene, J gene, CDR3 DNA, CDR3 protein. D genes are given only for firm matches. Expanded clones get a size class; other rows say once, few or many, or leave the size out.

NA	NA	15	TRBV9	TRBJ1-6	TGTGCCAGCAGCGTAGGTGGGACTGCAAATTCACCCCTCCACTTT	CASSVGGTANSPLHF
NA	TRBD2	16	TRBV24-1	TRBJ2-1	TGTGCCACCAGTGATTCGGGACTAGCGGGATACAATGAGCAGTTCTTC	CATSDSGLAGYNEQFF
NA	TRBD2	14	TRBV7-6	TRBJ2-1	TGTGCCAGCAGCTCCTTAGCGGGAGACAATGAGCAGTTCTTC	CASSSLAGDNEQFF
NA	TRBD1	17	TRBV4-1	TRBJ1-6	TGCGCCAGCAGCCTAGGGGGGACAGGCTCCTATAATTCACCCCTCCACTTT	CASSLGGTGSYNSPLHF
NA	TRBD2	16	TRBV19	TRBJ2-7	TGTGCCAGTAGTATTCGGCTAGCGGGAGAACACTACGAGCAGTACTTC	CASSIRLAGEHYEQYF
once	TRBD1	16	TRBV2	TRBJ2-3	TGTGCCAGCAGTCTCGGACAGGGGGCGACATCAGATACGCAGTATTTT	CASSLGQGATSDTQYF
once	NA	12	TRBV3-1/TRBV3-2	TRBJ2-7	TGTGCCTCGGGGGGCAGCCATAGCGAGCAGTACTTC	CASGGSHSEQYF
NA	NA	14	TRBV10-3	TRBJ2-7	TGTGCCATCAGTGAAGGGGGTGCTTCCTACGAGCAGTACTTC	CAISEGGASYEQYF
once	NA	15	TRBV3-1/TRBV3-2	TRBJ2-3	TGTGCCAGCAGCCAAGTGGCGGTAAGCACAGATACGCAGTATTTT	CASSQVAVSTDTQYF
NA	NA	15	TRBV23-1	TRBJ2-1	TGCGCCAGCAGTCAATCGAGGGACACCTACAATGAGCAGTTCTTC	CASSQSRDTYNEQFF
NA	NA	14	TRBV7-9	TRBJ1-2	TGTGCCAGCAGCTTAGTAATGGGGGCGGATGGCTACACCTTC	CASSLVMGADGYTF
NA	NA	12	TRBV7-9	TRBJ1-5	TGTGCCAGCAGCCAGTCCGATCAGCCCCAGCATTTT	CASSQSDQPQHF
NA	TRBD1	13	TRBV19	TRBJ2-7	TGTGCCAGTAGTGAGGACAGGGAAGGTGAGCAGTACTTC	CASSEDREGEQYF
NA	NA	15	TRBV10-2	TRBJ2-1	TGCGCCAGCAGTGATAGGACACTTTCCTACAATGAGCAGTTCTTC	CASSDRTLSYNEQFF
NA	TRBD1	15	TRBV11-1	TRBJ2-2	TGTGCCAGCTCGGGACAGGGAATATCGTCCGGGGAGCTGTTTTTT	CASSGQGISSGELFF
few	NA	14	TRBV5-6	TRBJ1-5	TGTGCCAGCAGCTTGGGACGGGGAGGCCAGCCCCAGCATTTT	CASSLGRGGQPQHF
few	NA	14	TRBV10-3	TRBJ1-2	TGTGCCACCATGAAGGAGGCAGCTTCGAGCGGCTACACCTTC	CATMKEAASSGYTF
NA	NA	15	TRBV19	TRBJ2-2	TGTGCCAGTAGTACACGCGGGGGCCGGGTCGGGGAGCTGTTTTTT	CASSTRGGRVGELFF
NA	NA	14	TRBV7-2	TRBJ2-6	TGTGCCAGCAGCTTAAACTCTGGGGCCAACGTCCTGACTTTC	CASSLNSGANVLTF
NA	TRBD2	16	TRBV3-1/TRBV3-2	TRBJ2-7	TGTGCCAGCAGCCAAGATGAGTCTAGCGGGAGCTACGAGCAGTACTTC	CASSQDESSGSYEQYF
NA	TRBD2	15	TRBV6-1	TRBJ2-7	TGTGCCAGCAGTGAAGAAAGCGGGAGTCCCTACGAGCAGTACTTC	CASSEESGSPYEQYF
once	TRBD2	16	TRBV4-3	TRBJ2-3	TGCGCCAGCAGTATCACTAGCGGAGGGGGCACAGATACGCAGTATTTT	CASSITSGGGTDTQYF
once	TRBD1	16	TRBV4-2	TRBJ2-2	TGTGCCAGCAGCCAAGCGGGACAGATTAACACCGGGGAGCTGTTTTTT	CASSQAGQINTGELFF
NA	NA	13	TRBV28	TRBJ1-1	TGTGCCAGCATCTCCGGGTCGAACACTGAAGCTTTCTTT	CASISGSNTEAFF
NA	TRBD2	12	TRBV5-5	TRBJ2-7	TGTGCCAGCAGGAGGACTAGCTCCGAGCAGTACTTC	CASRRTSSEQYF
NA	TRBD2	17	TRBV7-2	TRBJ2-4	TGTGCCAGCAGCCCAACTAGCGGTTTACTAGCCAAAAACATTCAGTACTTC	CASSPTSGLLAKNIQYF
few	NA	14	TRBV7-3	TRBJ1-6	TGTGCCAGCAGCTTCACGGGTGTGAATTCACCCCTCCACTTT	CASSFTGVNSPLHF
NA	NA	12	TRBV12-3/TRBV12-4	TRBJ1-6	TGTGCCAGCAGTTTTCCGAATTCACCCCTCCACTTT	CASSFPNSPLHF
few	TRBD1	13	TRBV7-3	TRBJ1-2	TGTGCCAGCAGCCCAGGGGGGGACTATGGCTACACCTTC	CASSPGGDYGYTF
NA	TRBD1	13	TRBV7-9	TRBJ1-6	TGTGCCAGCAGCACACAACAGGGGGGACCCCTCCACTTT	CASSTQQGGPLHF
NA	TRBD1	15	TRBV19	TRBJ1-4	TGTGCCAGTAGTACTGGACAGGGGGCACCTGAAAAACTGTTTTTT	CASSTGQGAPEKLFF
NA	TRBD1	15	TRBV7-3	TRBJ2-1	TGTGCCAGCAGCTTATGGGACAGCTCCTACAATGAGCAGTTCTTC	CASSLWDSSYNEQFF
NA	NA	14	TRBV9	TRBJ1-2	TGTGCCAGCAGCGGACGGGACGGCGGCTATGGCTACACCTTC	CASSGRDGGYGYTF
NA	TRBD1	15	TRBV6-5	TRBJ2-5	TGTGCCAGCAGTTACTACCGGACAGGGGTTGAGACCCAGTACTTC	CASSYYRTGVETQYF
few	TRBD1	15	TRBV9	TRBJ1-4	TGTGCCAGCAGCTCCCTTGACAGGGGGTCTGAAAAACTGTTTTTT	CASSSLDRGSEKLFF
NA	NA	14	TRBV7-9	TRBJ1-2	TGTGCCAGCAGCCTCTCGGACTCCAACTATGGCTACACCTTC	CASSLSDSNYGYTF
NA	NA	15	TRBV5-1	TRBJ1-4	TGCGCCAGCAGTTTGGCCCTGGACTCTAATGAAAAACTGTTTTTT	CASSLALDSNEKLFF
NA	TRBD1	17	TRBV24-1	TRBJ2-6	TGTGCCACCAGTGAAGGACAGGGAACTCCCGGGGCCAACGTCCTGACTTTC	CATSEGQGTPGANVLTF
NA	TRBD1	13	TRBV19	TRBJ1-5	TGTGCCAGTAGAGGGACAGTGAATCAGCCCCAGCATTTT	CASRGTVNQPQHF
NA	NA	12	TRBV6-5	TRBJ2-5	TGTGCCAGCGGAAAGAGCGCGGAGACCCAGTACTTC	CASGKSAETQYF
NA	TRBD2	14	TRBV20-1	TRBJ2-2	TGCAGTGCTAGTCCGGGGGGAGGAACCGGGGAGCTGTTTTTT	CSASPGGGTGELFF
few	NA	15	TRBV24-1	TRBJ2-2	TGTGCCACCAGTGACGCTAGCAGAGACACCGGGGAGCTGTTTTTT	CATSDASRDTGELFF
NA	NA	13	TRBV6-6	TRBJ1-2	TGTGCCAGCAGTTACCAGGGCAACTATGGCTACACCTTC	CASSYQGNYGYTF
NA	NA	13	TRBV7-6	TRBJ1-1	TGTGCCAGCAGCTTAGAACAGAACACTGAAGCTTTCTTT	CASSLEQNTEAFF
NA	NA	16	TRBV6-6	TRBJ2-7	TGTGCCAGCAGTTACCAGGTATCCGGAAGCTCCTACGAGCAGTACTTC	CASSYQVSGSSYEQYF
NA	TRBD1	17	TRBV3-1/TRBV3-2	TRBJ2-7	TGTGCCAGCAGCCAATCCCTCCCCAGACAGGGGTCCTACGAGCAGTACTTC	CASSQSLPRQGSYEQYF
NA	NA	13	TRBV5-1	TRBJ1-2	TGCGCCAGCAGCTCGGACACCAACTATGGCTACACCTTC	CASSSDTNYGYTF
NA	NA	15	TRBV6-5	TRBJ1-1	TGTGCCAGCAAGCGGAGAAGGGGCATGAACACTGAAGCTTTCTTT	CASKRRRGMNTEAFF
once	NA	15	TRBV9	TRBJ1-5	TGTGCCAGCAGCGCCTCGGAGGGTCCCAATCAGCCCCAGCATTTT	CASSASEGPNQPQHF
NA	NA	14	TRBV3-1/TRBV3-2	TRBJ2-2	TGTGCCAGCAGCCAAGATTTAGTAGCCGGGGAGCTGTTTTTT	CASSQDLVAGELFF
NA	NA	11	TRBV20-1	TRBJ2-7	TGCAGTGCGGACAGCTCCTACGAGCAGTACTTC	CSADSSYEQYF
NA	NA	14	TRBV7-9	TRBJ1-1	TGTGCCAGCAGCTGGGAAGGAATTGGGACTGAAGCTTTCTTT	CASSWEGIGTEAFF
NA	TRBD1	15	TRBV25-1	TRBJ1-1	TGTGCCAGCAGTGAATACGGGGACAGGGGGACTGAAGCTTTCTTT	CASSEYGDRGTEAFF
NA	NA	14	TRBV30	TRBJ1-5	TGTGCCTGGAGTGCCCCACAGTTCTATCAGCCCCAGCATTTT	CAWSAPQFYQPQHF
few	TRBD1	15	TRBV3-1/TRBV3-2	TRBJ2-2	TGTGCCAGCAGCCAAGTCACAGGGGCGAGCGGGGAGCTGTTTTTT	CASSQVTGASGELFF
NA	TRBD1	13	TRBV18	TRBJ1-2	TGTGCCAGCTCACAAGGGGGCTCATATGGCTACACCTTC	CASSQGGSYGYTF
NA	TRBD2	14	TRBV20-1	TRBJ2-1	TGCAGTGCTAGTCGGCTAGCGGGGAGGAATGAGCAGTTCTTC	CSASRLAGRNEQFF
NA	TRBD1	13	TRBV3-1/TRBV3-2	TRBJ1-1	TGTGCCAGCAGCCAGCCCGACAGGGGCAGAGCTTTCTTT	CASSQPDRGRAFF
NA	NA	15	TRBV5-1	TRBJ1-4	TGCGCCAGCAGCCTGTTGAGGGCGGAGGATGAAAAACTGTTTTTT	CASSLLRAEDEKLFF